This TCR beta chain was retrieved from a study of sequential checkpoint blockade in melanoma. The wider study: Patients were randomized 1:1 to nivolumab-then-ipilimumab or ipilimumab-then-nivolumab first-line. After both sequences, patients received maintenance nivolumab.

The ends were cut back, 1 base at V and 0 bases at J, with 13 bases in the middle. This CDR3 is 16 amino acids long. CDR1 is SGHDT and CDR2 is YYEEEE in the germline V gene. Sequencing used immunoSEQ multiplex PCR; TCRdb keeps in-frame clones, though not all of them. The sample has about 17,000 clones, under 75% seen once. Described treatment: randomized to nivolumab then ipilimumab (arm A) or the reverse (arm B). Patients had received no earlier DNA-damaging chemotherapy. PBMC sorting kept live CD3+CD8+ cells without CD19 or CD56. The sequenced sample was CD8+ T cells sorted from blood (inferred from file names), obtained from a patient given nivolumab and ipilimumab in sequence. The TCR comes from a human donor with melanoma. V and J are TRBV5-6 and TRBJ1-2; possible D gene TRBD1, 5 bases. The CDR3 region is CASSLQQGQPNYGYTF. Here the CDR3 DNA reads TGTGCCAGCAGCTTGCAGCAGGGCCAACCTAACTATGGCTACACCTTC.